This T cell receptor (beta chain) appears in the sequencing data of a study of regulatory T cells in long-lasting Graves disease. Time point reported: newly diagnosed GD, antithyroid drugs for less than 3 months. RNA from PBMCs was the source of the TCR library. Researchers made TCR beta libraries by using iRepertoire HTBI primers and running Arm-PCR on CDR3 regions. In TCRdb, the multiplex PCR reads were re-called with MiXCR into one record per CDR3 protein. The sample lists 500,000 or so distinct CDR3 sequences; around 15% were seen once. CDR1 and CDR2 from the germline V gene are MNHEY and SMNVEV (reference sequence). CDR3 length equals 19 residues. Deletions cut 0 bases from V and 5 bases from J, with 23 bases between. This clonotype came up many times. Separately, the same data were catalogued under a study of T cells in Graves' hyperthyroidism and ophthalmopathy.

The V gene is TRBV27, the J gene TRBJ2-1; D is possibly TRBD1 (5 bases). The source is a woman aged 50 to 60 with Graves disease. The sample was peripheral blood mononuclear cells (PBMCs), taken at new diagnosis, from a patient treated with antithyroid drugs. CDR3 sequence reads: CASSLSSGYRMSQNNEQFF. For the CDR3, the DNA is TGTGCCAGCAGTTTATCGTCGGGCTACAGGATGAGTCAGAACAATGAGCAGTTCTTC.